This TCR beta chain was identified during a study of blood T cell repertoires in COVID-19. V dropped 4 bases and J dropped 5; count of bases not matched to a gene: 8. Germline V gene data show CDR1 as SGHRS and CDR2 as YFSETQ. The CDR3 extends over 15 amino acids. Sequencing used immunoSEQ multiplex PCR; TCRdb keeps in-frame clones, though not all of them. The table lists 50,000 to 70,000 clones, 75% to 80% of them singletons. The genes are TRBV5-1 and TRBJ2-2, with 7 bases fitting TRBD1. What was sequenced was peripheral blood. The sequence came from a man aged 45-65 years with active or convalescent COVID-19. The CDR3 DNA reads as TGCGCCAGCAGCCCTGGACAGGTACAGACCGGGGAGCTGTTTTTT. Residues: CASSPGQVQTGELFF.